This TCR beta chain originates from a study of blood T cell repertoires in COVID-19 (TCRdb year 2020). Notes on the research overall: Samples from collaborators originated in the United States, Italy and Spain and spanned both the acute and convalescent phases of COVID-19. The material from the prospective study consisted of cDNA or gDNA derived from T cells, B-cell-depleted T cells, or PBMCs. Subjects who had been exposed to COVID-19, were actively infected with it, or had recovered from it provided the deeply sampled blood TCRbeta repertoires that made up the dataset. A freely available public database, intended as a resource for researchers studying the immune response to SARS-CoV-2, is where the repertoires were released. Samples were obtained from the ongoing ImmuneRACE study (first 160 participants) and from over 1,000 subjects provided by 6 global collaborators. Nearly every sample came with metadata listing a de-identified subject ID, COVID-19 status, age in years and sex. HLA class I and class II types, where available, came from metadata supplied by the sample provider rather than from assay-based typing.

V and J lose 3 bases and 8 bases, and a span of 10 bases separates them. The CDR3 goes from the cysteine to the phenylalanine over 12 residues. This entry keeps only the CDR3 DNA: 36 bases, framed from base 1. TCRbeta CDR3 regions were amplified from genomic DNA by means of the immunoSEQ Assay, a bias-controlled multiplex PCR. Processing in the source paper ran as follows. The number of nucleated cells in each sample was estimated by amplification of reference gene primers within the assay. To quantify the absolute abundance of each unique TCRbeta CDR3 rearrangement, sequence reads were collapsed and filtered. For each sample, productive Simpson clonality was calculated by taking the square root of Simpson's diversity index across productive rearrangements. TCRdb holds this immuneACCESS table with in-frame rearrangements only. Some clones are missing; in checked studies, unresolved V genes explain under half, and the rest has no known cause. That table supplies the V and J calls and clone size; D and trimming were determined from the DNA. In this sample the table shows about 190,000 clones, roughly four fifths of which occur a single time. Around 6.3% of the sample goes to the ten largest clones.

Comment on this clone: No antigen is known for it. There are no base qualities to consult, and no much larger clone falls within one base.

Collaborating institutions collected whole blood in K2EDTA tubes following their own protocols. For TCRbeta analysis, collaborators shipped samples as frozen whole blood, isolated PBMCs, or DNA extracted from either of those sample types. The study at large found these results: The amount of clinical and demographic metadata varied by source and participant and was provided uncurated.

Sample: peripheral blood. The clonotype was recovered from a woman aged 40-49 years with acute or convalescent COVID-19. This sequence uses TRBV12-3 or TRBV12-4 and TRBJ1-1; the D gene is unclear. In nucleotide form, the sequence is TGTGCCAGCAGTTTTGTGAGGGCAGAAGCTTTCTTT. Translated, this gives CASSFVRAEAFF.